This TCR beta chain was retrieved from a study of Graves' ophthalmopathy and Graves' hyperthyroidism. Study-wide results and limits: Among thyroid clonotypes expanded above 0.001 frequency, most also appeared in blood.

Germline V gene data show CDR1 as SGHAT and CDR2 as FQNNGV. V was clipped by 5 bases and J by 4 bases, with 11 bases between them. This CDR3 comprises 13 residues. In donors with ophthalmopathy, activity was moderate-to-severe, with CAS ≥3, NOSPECS ≥4 and duration under 3 months. Concerning this clonotype: Its antigen is not identified.

RNA transcripts served as template for amplifying TCR beta CDR3 sequences. Scientists carried out first-round RT-PCR using HTBI primers and then a second-round multiplex PCR. TCRdb processed the multiplex PCR reads anew with MiXCR; each CDR3 protein has one entry. There are roughly 50,000 distinct CDR3 sequences in the sample; less than 55% occur only once, and 4.7% lies in the top ten. The V and J genes are TRBV11-2 and TRBJ2-5, with D unresolved. The specimen sequenced was peripheral blood. The source of this sequence is an adult woman with Graves' ophthalmopathy. In DNA form, the CDR3 reads TGTGCCAGCAGCCGCGACCGGCCAGAGACCCAGTACTTC. This translates into CASSRDRPETQYF.